The present T cell receptor (beta chain) was sequenced within a study of blood T cell repertoires in COVID-19. Study-wide context: Spain, Italy and the United States supplied samples that represented acute and convalescent COVID-19. Sources were T cells, B-cell-depleted T cells, or PBMCs; the material itself was cDNA or gDNA.

Per the authors' pipeline: For nucleated cells, counts were estimated from reference gene primer amplification. Produced via immunoSEQ multiplex PCR; TCRdb's table is partial and in-frame only. V, J and clone size were drawn from that table, and D and trimming were deduced from the DNA. Among approximately 130,000 clones listed, around four fifths were seen once. The sample comprised peripheral blood. This receptor was identified in a human donor in a cohort sampled during active COVID-19.

DNA for the CDR3: TGTGCCAGCAGCTTGGCCAGGGCGAACACTGAAGCTTTCTTT. Protein product: CASSLARANTEAFF. This sequence joins TRBV5-4 and TRBJ1-1; maybe TRBD1 (5 bases). This CDR3 has 14 residues. Deletions cut 0 bases from V and 1 base from J, with 7 bases between. Germline V lookup: CDR1 SGHNT, CDR2 YYREEE (reference sequence).